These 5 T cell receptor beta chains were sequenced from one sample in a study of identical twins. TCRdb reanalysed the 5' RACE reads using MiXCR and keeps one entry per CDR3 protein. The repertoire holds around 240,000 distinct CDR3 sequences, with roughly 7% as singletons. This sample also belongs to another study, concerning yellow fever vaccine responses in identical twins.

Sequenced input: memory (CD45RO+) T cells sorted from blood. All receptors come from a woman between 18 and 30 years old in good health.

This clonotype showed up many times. The chain's CDR3 is CASSFGTVGNTIYF. The CDR3 bases are TGTGCCAGCAGTTTTGGGACAGTCGGAAACACCATATATTTT. The rearrangement links TRBV12-3 or TRBV12-4 to TRBJ1-3; 7 bases align to TRBD1. Trimming cost V 3 bases and J 4 bases; bases outside gene matches: 3. This CDR3 contains 14 residues.

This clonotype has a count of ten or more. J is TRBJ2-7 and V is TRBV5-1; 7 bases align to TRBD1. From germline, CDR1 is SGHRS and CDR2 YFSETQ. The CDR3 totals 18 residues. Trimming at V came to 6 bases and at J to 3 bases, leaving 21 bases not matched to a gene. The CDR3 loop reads CASIHDRVWSRVFYEQYV. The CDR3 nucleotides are TGCGCCAGCATCCACGACAGGGTTTGGAGTAGGGTTTTCTACGAGCAGTACGTC.

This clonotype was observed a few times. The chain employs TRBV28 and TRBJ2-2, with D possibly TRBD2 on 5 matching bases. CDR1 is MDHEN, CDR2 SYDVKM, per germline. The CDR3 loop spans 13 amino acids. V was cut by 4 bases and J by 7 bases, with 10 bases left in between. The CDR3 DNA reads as TGTGCCAGCAGTTCGGGAACAGTCGGGGAGCTGTTTTTT. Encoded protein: CASSSGTVGELFF.

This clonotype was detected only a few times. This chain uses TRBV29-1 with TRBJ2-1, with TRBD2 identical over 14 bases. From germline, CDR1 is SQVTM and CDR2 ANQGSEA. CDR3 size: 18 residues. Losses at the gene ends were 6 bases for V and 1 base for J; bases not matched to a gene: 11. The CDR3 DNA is TGCAGCGTCATTGATCTGGGACTAGCGGGAGTTTCCTACAATGAGCAGTTCTTC. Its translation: CSVIDLGLAGVSYNEQFF.

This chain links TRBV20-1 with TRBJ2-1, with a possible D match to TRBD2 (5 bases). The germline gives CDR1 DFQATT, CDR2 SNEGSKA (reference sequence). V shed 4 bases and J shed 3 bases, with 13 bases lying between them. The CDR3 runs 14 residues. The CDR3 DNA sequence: TGCAGTGCTAATCCACTAGGTGTCTACAATGAGCAGTTCTTC. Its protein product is CSANPLGVYNEQFF.